A selection of T cell receptor beta chains follows, all from one sample in a study of cytomegalovirus exposure and HLA in healthy donors. Measured with immunoSEQ multiplex PCR; TCRdb has only the in-frame clones, and not every one. The profile shows tens of thousands of clones, 76% of them singletons. Sequenced: PBMCs. These receptors all stem from a man between 18 and 29 years old in good health and CMV-seronegative. CDR3s include the opening cysteine and the closing phenylalanine or tryptophan. The order of the fields is V gene, J gene, D gene, clone size, CDR3 DNA, CDR3 protein. The D gene is left open where the match is weak. Clone size is stated in some rows and not others, as once, few, many or a class when expanded.

TRBV27	TRBJ1-1	NA	NA	TGTGCCAGCAGTTTTTCAGGGTTGGTCACTGAAGCTTTCTTT	CASSFSGLVTEAFF
TRBV18	TRBJ2-5	NA	NA	TGTGCCAGCTCACTTCGGGTTGAGACCCAGTACTTC	CASSLRVETQYF
TRBV19	TRBJ1-3	NA	NA	TGTGCCAGTACCCAACAGGGTTCCGGAAACACCATATATTTT	CASTQQGSGNTIYF
TRBV4-2	TRBJ2-3	NA	once	TGTGCCAGCAGCCAAGGTACGACTAGGGACACAGATACGCAGTATTTT	CASSQGTTRDTDTQYF
TRBV7-9	TRBJ2-5	NA	once	TGTGCCAGCAGCTTACAGGGGCAAGAGACCCAGTACTTC	CASSLQGQETQYF
TRBV29-1	TRBJ2-7	NA	NA	TGCAGCGTTGCCATACTAGTTCCCTACGAGCAGTACTTC	CSVAILVPYEQYF
TRBV4-3	TRBJ2-1	TRBD2	NA	TGCGCCAGCAGCCAACAGACCGGACTAGCGGGGGCACCGGAGCTGTTCTTC	CASSQQTGLAGAPELFF
TRBV9	TRBJ2-2	NA	NA	TGTGCCAGCAGCGTAGTCGGGGACACCGGGGAGCTGTTTTTT	CASSVVGDTGELFF
TRBV6-5	TRBJ2-3	NA	once	TGTGCCAGCACCGGTAGGTGGGGCTCAGATACGCAGTATTTT	CASTGRWGSDTQYF
TRBV28	TRBJ2-5	TRBD1	NA	TGTGCCAGCAGTCCTCACCGGGACAGGGAGTTGAAGACCCAGTACTTC	CASSPHRDRELKTQYF
TRBV9	TRBJ1-6	NA	NA	TGTGCCAGCAGCGTAGTAGGAGAGGATAATTCACCCCTCCACTTT	CASSVVGEDNSPLHF
TRBV9	TRBJ2-1	NA	NA	TGTGCCAGCAGCGGGGGAGCTTACAATGAGCAGTTCTTC	CASSGGAYNEQFF
TRBV21-1	TRBJ1-3	NA	NA	TGTGCCAGCAGCAAATTTCCAGGCTACGTCTCTGGAAACACCATATATTTT	CASSKFPGYVSGNTIYF
TRBV11-2	TRBJ1-1	TRBD1	NA	TGTGCCAGCAGCTGGGGGACAGGGGGTCGGGTGGACACTGAAGCTTTCTTT	CASSWGTGGRVDTEAFF
TRBV7-3	TRBJ2-5	TRBD1	NA	TGTGCCAGCAGCCAGAACGGACAGGGGCAAGAGACCCAGTACTTC	CASSQNGQGQETQYF
TRBV29-1	TRBJ2-1	NA	NA	TGCAGCGTTGAAGATCTACAGGTTGGCCTTTACAATGAGCAGTTCTTC	CSVEDLQVGLYNEQFF
TRBV2	TRBJ1-5	NA	NA	TGTGCCAGCAGCGCGGACTGGGGCAATCAGCCCCAGCATTTT	CASSADWGNQPQHF